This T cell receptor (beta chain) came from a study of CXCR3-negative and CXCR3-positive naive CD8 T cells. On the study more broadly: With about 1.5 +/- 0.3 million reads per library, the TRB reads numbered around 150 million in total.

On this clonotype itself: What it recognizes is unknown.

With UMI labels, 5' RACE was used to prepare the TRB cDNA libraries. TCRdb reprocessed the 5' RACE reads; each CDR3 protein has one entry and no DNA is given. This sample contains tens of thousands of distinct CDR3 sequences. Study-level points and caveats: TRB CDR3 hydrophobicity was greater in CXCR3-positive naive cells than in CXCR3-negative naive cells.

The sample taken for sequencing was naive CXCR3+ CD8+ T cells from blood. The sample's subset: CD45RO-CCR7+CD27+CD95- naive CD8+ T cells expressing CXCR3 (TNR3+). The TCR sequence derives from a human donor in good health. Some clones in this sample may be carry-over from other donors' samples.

The CDR3 is CASSELSSEQFF. The chain combines TRBV25-1 with TRBJ2-1. Germline V gives CDR1 MGHDK, CDR2 SYGVNS. CDR3 length: 12 residues.